This T cell receptor beta chain came from a study of T cell changes during pregnancy in multiple sclerosis. The protocol was immunoSEQ multiplex PCR, while the TCRdb copy is restricted to in-frame clones and leaves out a portion. The table shows about 42,000 clones, with around 93% occurring only once. This clonotype originated in a female donor with multiple sclerosis, enrolled in a pregnancy study. The material was CD4+ T cells from peripheral blood mononuclear cells, obtained before pregnancy.

The CDR3, as DNA: TGTGCCAGCAGCCCGGGCGGGCCACAAGAGACCCAGTACTTC. This sequence encodes CASSPGGPQETQYF. The chain is built from TRBV5-4 and TRBJ2-5; possible D gene TRBD2, 5 bases. The CDR3 is made up of 14 amino acids. V gave up 4 bases and J gave up 2 bases, with 12 bases separating them. Germline CDR1 is SGHNT and CDR2 is YYREEE (reference sequence).